These T cell receptor beta chains were read from a single sample in a study of OX40 agonist ivuxolimab in advanced cancers. Libraries were prepared by immunoSEQ multiplex PCR; TCRdb keeps only in-frame clonotypes and omits some of them. Of nearly 85,000 clones in the sample, around 86% were seen once. Specimen: CD4+ or CD8+ T cells sorted from blood, collected in a trial of the OX40 agonist ivuxolimab. The source of these receptors is an adult with an advanced solid tumor such as melanoma, head and neck, liver or kidney cancer. CDR3s include the opening cysteine and the closing phenylalanine or tryptophan. Each record gives: D gene, J gene, clone size, V gene, CDR3 protein, CDR3 DNA. A D gene is named only where the DNA matches it firmly. Size tells how often a clone was seen (once, few, many) or the class of an expanded clone, and some rows leave it out.

-	TRBJ1-2	-	TRBV6-1	CASSAGPSNYGYTF	TGTGCCAGCAGTGCCGGACCCTCTAACTATGGCTACACCTTC
TRBD2	TRBJ2-1	-	TRBV5-1	CASAVGGNNEQFF	TGCGCCAGTGCCGTGGGGGGGAACAATGAGCAGTTCTTC
-	TRBJ1-3	-	TRBV6-1	CATRRFRDSGNTIYF	TGTGCCACCAGGAGGTTTCGGGACTCTGGAAACACCATATATTTT
-	TRBJ1-5	-	TRBV6-6	CASRPGSVHQPQHF	TGTGCCAGCAGGCCTGGCTCGGTACATCAGCCCCAGCATTTT
-	TRBJ2-5	-	TRBV5-1	CASSLLVGETQYF	TGCGCCAGCAGCTTACTTGTGGGGGAGACCCAGTACTTC
-	TRBJ2-7	-	TRBV2	CASSPRPFGAYEQYF	TGTGCCAGCAGTCCAAGGCCGTTCGGCGCCTACGAGCAGTACTTC
-	TRBJ2-3	-	TRBV5-6	CASSQSGGFTDTQYF	TGTGCCAGCAGCCAATCTGGGGGCTTCACAGATACGCAGTATTTT
-	TRBJ1-4	once	TRBV5-1	CASSLRVSADSGLFF	TGCGCCAGCAGCCTCCGCGTGTCCGCCGATTCAGGACTGTTTTTT
TRBD2	TRBJ2-5	-	TRBV5-1	CASRLGLAGDQETQYF	TGCGCCAGCAGGTTGGGACTAGCGGGGGACCAAGAGACCCAGTACTTC
-	TRBJ2-3	once	TRBV29-1	CSVDGGRGSTDTQYF	TGCAGCGTTGACGGGGGCCGGGGTAGCACAGATACGCAGTATTTT